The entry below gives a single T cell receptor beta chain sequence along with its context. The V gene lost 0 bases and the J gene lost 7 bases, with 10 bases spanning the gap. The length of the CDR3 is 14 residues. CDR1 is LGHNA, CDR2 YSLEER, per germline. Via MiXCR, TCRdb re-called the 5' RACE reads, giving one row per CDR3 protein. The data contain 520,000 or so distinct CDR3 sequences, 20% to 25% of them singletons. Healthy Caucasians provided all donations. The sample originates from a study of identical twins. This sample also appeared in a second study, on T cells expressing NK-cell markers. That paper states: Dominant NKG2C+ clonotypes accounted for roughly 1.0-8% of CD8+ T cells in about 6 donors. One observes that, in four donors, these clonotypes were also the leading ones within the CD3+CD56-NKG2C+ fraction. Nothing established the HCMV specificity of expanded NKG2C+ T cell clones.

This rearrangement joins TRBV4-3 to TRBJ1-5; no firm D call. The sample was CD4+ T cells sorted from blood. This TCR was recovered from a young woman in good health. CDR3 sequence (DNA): TGCGCCAGCAGCCAAGAGATGGGGTCCCAGCCCCAGCATTTT. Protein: CASSQEMGSQPQHF.